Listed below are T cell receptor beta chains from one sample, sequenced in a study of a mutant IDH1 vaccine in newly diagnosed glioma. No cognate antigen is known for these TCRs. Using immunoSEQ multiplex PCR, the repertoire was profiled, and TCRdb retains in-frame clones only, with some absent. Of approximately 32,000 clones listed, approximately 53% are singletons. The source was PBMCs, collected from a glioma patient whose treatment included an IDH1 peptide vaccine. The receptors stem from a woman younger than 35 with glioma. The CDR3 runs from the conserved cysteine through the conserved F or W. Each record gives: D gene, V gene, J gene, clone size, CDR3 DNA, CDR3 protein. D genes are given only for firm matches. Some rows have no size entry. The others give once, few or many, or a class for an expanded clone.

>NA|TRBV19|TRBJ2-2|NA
TGTGCCAGTAGTATTTATTCGGCATCCGGGGAGCTGTTTTTT
CASSIYSASGELFF
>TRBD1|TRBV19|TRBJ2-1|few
TGTGCCAGTAGTACTAGACAGGGGGCTAACAATGAGCAGTTCTTC
CASSTRQGANNEQFF
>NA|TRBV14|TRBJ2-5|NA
TGTGCCAGCAGCCAAGATCCTCGCCCCAGGGAGACCCAGTACTTC
CASSQDPRPRETQYF
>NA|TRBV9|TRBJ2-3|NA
TGTGCCAGCAGCGTAGCCACCGTTACAGTAACAGATACGCAGTATTTT
CASSVATVTVTDTQYF
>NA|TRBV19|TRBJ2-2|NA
TGTGCCAGTAGTATAGAAACTAGCTTAGGGGAGCTGTTTTTT
CASSIETSLGELFF
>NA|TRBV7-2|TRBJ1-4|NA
TGTGCCAGCAGCTCCGGACTGTCTAATGAAAAACTGTTTTTT
CASSSGLSNEKLFF
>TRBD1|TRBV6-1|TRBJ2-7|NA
TGTGCCAGCAGAACCACCGGGACAGCCTACGAGCAGTACTTC
CASRTTGTAYEQYF
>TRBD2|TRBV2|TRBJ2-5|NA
TGTGCCAGCATCATGCGGGGGGGCCGGGAGACCCAGTACTTC
CASIMRGGRETQYF
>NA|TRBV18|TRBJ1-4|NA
TGTGCCAGCTCACCAGGTCGACAGATTGAAAAACTGTTTTTT
CASSPGRQIEKLFF
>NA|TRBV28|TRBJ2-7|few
TGTGCCAGCAGCCTACCTTGGGGGAGTCCCGACGAGCAGTACTTC
CASSLPWGSPDEQYF
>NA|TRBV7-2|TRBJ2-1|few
TGTGCCAGCAGCTCGACAGGCATTAAGTCCTACAATGAGCAGTTCTTC
CASSSTGIKSYNEQFF
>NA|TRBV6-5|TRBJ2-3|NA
TGTGCCAGCAAAGGGGGTAGCTGGGGCACAGATACGCAGTATTTT
CASKGGSWGTDTQYF
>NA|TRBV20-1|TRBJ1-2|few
TGCAGTGCGTCAGGGTACTATGGCTACACCTTC
CSASGYYGYTF
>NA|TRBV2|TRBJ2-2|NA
TGTGCCAGCAAATCCACCGGGACAGGGGAGCTGTTTTTT
CASKSTGTGELFF
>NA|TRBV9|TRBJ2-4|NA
TGTGCCAGCAGCGCGTGGACAGAAGGCGACATTCAGTACTTC
CASSAWTEGDIQYF
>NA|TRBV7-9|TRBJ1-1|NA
TGTGCCAGCACTCATAGGGAGGGAGACACTGAAGCTTTCTTT
CASTHREGDTEAFF
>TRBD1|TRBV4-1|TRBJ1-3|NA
TGCGCCAGCAGCCTCAACGACAGGGGTGGAAACACCATATATTTT
CASSLNDRGGNTIYF
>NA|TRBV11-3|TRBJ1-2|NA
TGTGCCAGCAGCTTGTCGGCCGCGACTACTAACTATGGCTACACCTTC
CASSLSAATTNYGYTF
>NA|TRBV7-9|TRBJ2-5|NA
TGTGCCAGCAGCCCCGGTGTTGGGGTGGAGACCCAGTACTTC
CASSPGVGVETQYF
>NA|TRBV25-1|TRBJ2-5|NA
TGTGCCAGCGGAAGAACAGGGTTTGGCGAGACCCAGTACTTC
CASGRTGFGETQYF
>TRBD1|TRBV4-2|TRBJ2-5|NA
TGTGCCAGCAGCCAAGATAGACAGGGGTTAGGTGAGACCCAGTACTTC
CASSQDRQGLGETQYF
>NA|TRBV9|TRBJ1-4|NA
TGTGCCAGCAGCGCCACCACCGACCTCCACCCCAGGGGAGCAACTAATGAAAAACTGTTTTTT
CASSATTDLHPRGATNEKLFF
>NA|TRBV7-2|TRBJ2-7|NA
TGTGCCAGCAGCTTTACGCAAGCCTACGAGCAGTACTTC
CASSFTQAYEQYF
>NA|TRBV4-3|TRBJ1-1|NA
TGCGCCAGCAGCCAAGATAGCCTAAACACTGAAGCTTTCTTT
CASSQDSLNTEAFF
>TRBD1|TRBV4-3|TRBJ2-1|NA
TGCGCCAGCAGCCCTCTTCTGACAGGGGGTGAATCCCACAATGAGCAGTTCTTC
CASSPLLTGGESHNEQFF
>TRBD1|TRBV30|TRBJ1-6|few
TGTGCCTGGCTGACAGGGGGCGCTTTTTATCATAATTCACCCCTCCACTTT
CAWLTGGAFYHNSPLHF
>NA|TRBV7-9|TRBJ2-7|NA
TGTGCCAGCAGCCCAGACAGGCTCTCCTACGAGCAGTACTTC
CASSPDRLSYEQYF
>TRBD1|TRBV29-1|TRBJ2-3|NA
TGCAGCGTATCCAGACAGGGGGCGGCAGATACGCAGTATTTT
CSVSRQGAADTQYF
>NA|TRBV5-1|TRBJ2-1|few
TGCGCCAGCAGCTTGGGGAGGTCGGGCGAGCAGTTCTTC
CASSLGRSGEQFF
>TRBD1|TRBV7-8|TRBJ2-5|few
TGTGCCAGCAGCCAAGGACAGGGGAAAGTTTCGTGGGCCAAAGAGACCCAGTACTTC
CASSQGQGKVSWAKETQYF
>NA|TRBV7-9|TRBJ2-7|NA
TGTGCCAGCAGCTTAGTTTGGACACCTCTCTACGAGCAGTACTTC
CASSLVWTPLYEQYF
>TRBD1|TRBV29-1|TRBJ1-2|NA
TGCAGCGTTGATATTAGGCGACAGGGAGGTTTCTATGGCTACACCTTC
CSVDIRRQGGFYGYTF
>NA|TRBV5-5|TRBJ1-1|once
TGTGCCAGCAGCTTGGGGATCGGGGGTTATAACACTGAAGCTTTCTTT
CASSLGIGGYNTEAFF
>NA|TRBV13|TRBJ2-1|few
TGTGCCAGCAGCTTCCTGGTCGGGGAGCAGTTCTTC
CASSFLVGEQFF
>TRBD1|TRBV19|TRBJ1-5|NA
TGTGCCAGTTTCCCCGGGACAGGCAATCAGCCCCAGCATTTT
CASFPGTGNQPQHF
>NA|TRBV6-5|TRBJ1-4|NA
TGTGCCAGCACCCGGGTTGCCACTAATGAAAAACTGTTTTTT
CASTRVATNEKLFF
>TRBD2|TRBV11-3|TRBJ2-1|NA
TGTGCCAGCAGTTCTAGCGGGGGGGTCAATGAGCAGTTCTTC
CASSSSGGVNEQFF
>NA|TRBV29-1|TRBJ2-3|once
TGCAGCGTTGAAGTAAATTGGGGGGCTTTGACAGATACGCAGTATTTT
CSVEVNWGALTDTQYF
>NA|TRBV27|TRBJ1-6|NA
TGTGCCAGCAACCCGGTGGGGGGCGCGAGGAATTCACCCCTCCACTTT
CASNPVGGARNSPLHF
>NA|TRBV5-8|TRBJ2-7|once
TGTGCCAGCAGACTAAATTCCTACGAGCAGTACTTC
CASRLNSYEQYF
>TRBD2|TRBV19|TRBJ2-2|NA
TGTGCCAGTAGTAATACGGGGGGTATCACCGGGGAGCTGTTTTTT
CASSNTGGITGELFF
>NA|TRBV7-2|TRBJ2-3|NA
TGTGCCAGCAGCTCCAGGGGACTGAGCACAGATACGCAGTATTTT
CASSSRGLSTDTQYF
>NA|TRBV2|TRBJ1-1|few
TGTGCCAGCACCCAGGGTATGAACACTGAAGCTTTCTTT
CASTQGMNTEAFF